This T cell receptor (beta chain) was recovered during a study of blood T cell repertoires in COVID-19. The overall study: The United States, Italy and Spain were the sources of the acute and convalescent COVID-19 samples.

This CDR3 is 15 amino acids long. V was pared by 0 bases and J by 4 bases, with 13 bases between. Germline CDR1 and CDR2: SGHNT and YYREEE (reference sequence). Original processing methods: Quantification of nucleated cells was approximated via reference gene primer amplification. Here immunoSEQ multiplex PCR was the method, and the copy in TCRdb shows in-frame clones only, minus some. That table gives V, J and clone size, and the DNA gave D and trimming. The table lists some 320,000 clones, about 90% of them singletons. This clone was detected once. The age range of participants was about 18 to 90 years, with residence in about two dozen US areas. All recovered Cohort 3 donors got two negative PCRs, got clearance, or saw symptom resolution.

This receptor was identified in a woman aged 30 to 39 who had recovered from COVID-19. This chain links TRBV5-4 with TRBJ2-5; TRBD1 is a possible D gene (6 bases). The sample comprised PBMCs or T cells enriched from blood (not recorded which). The CDR3 sequence: CASSLAQGSRETQYF. The CDR3 DNA reads TGTGCCAGCAGCTTGGCCCAGGGGAGCCGAGAGACCCAGTACTTC.